What follows are 24 T cell receptor beta chains derived from one specimen sequenced in a study of blood T cell repertoires in COVID-19. Assay used: immunoSEQ multiplex PCR; TCRdb lists only in-frame clones, some missing. The sample has about 42,000 clones, more than 70% seen once. Sequencing was performed on peripheral blood. Receptors originate from a man between 70 and 80 years old with acute or convalescent COVID-19.

The chain joins TRBV19 to TRBJ1-5, with 8 bases matching TRBD1. The junction had 10 bases not matched to a gene; V was cut back by 6 bases and J by 6 bases. Germline V gene data show CDR1 as LNHDA and CDR2 as SQIVND (reference sequence). The CDR3 has 15 residues. CDR3 protein: CASSPGTGPFQPQHF. The CDR3 DNA follows: TGTGCCAGTAGCCCCGGGACAGGCCCTTTTCAGCCCCAGCATTTT. Filled out from reference TRBV19 and TRBJ1-5, the complete variable domain reads DGGITQSPKYLFRKEGQNVTLSCEQNLNHDAMYWYRQDPGQGLRLIYYSQIVNDFQKGDIAEGYSVSREKKESFPLTVTSAQKNPTAFYLCASSPGTGPFQPQHFGDGTRLSIL.

The chain links TRBV3-1 (or the pseudogene TRBV3-2) to TRBJ1-2, with unresolved D. The germline gives CDR1 LGHDT, CDR2 YNNKEL (reference sequence). The CDR3 covers 13 residues. V was trimmed by 6 bases and J by 1 base, leaving 9 bases between them. CDR3 residues: CASSDGRNYGYTF. CDR3 sequence (DNA): TGTGCCAGCAGTGATGGGCGTAACTATGGCTACACCTTC.

The chain has TRBV7-2 and TRBJ2-1; 9 nucleotides agree with TRBD2. V lost 6 bases and J lost 11; bases outside the gene matches: 14. CDR3 length: 15 residues. The germline V gene encodes CDR1 SGHTA and CDR2 FQGNSA. CDR3 protein: CASSSRGGGAEKQFF. CDR3 nucleotides: TGTGCCAGCAGTTCTCGGGGCGGGGGGGCCGAGAAGCAGTTCTTC. Full variable domain (rest looked up from reference TRBV7-2 and TRBJ2-1): GAGVSQSPSNKVTEKGKDVELRCDPISGHTALYWYRQSLGQGLEFLIYFQGNSAPDKSGLPSDRFSAERTGGSVSTLTIQRTQQEDSAVYLCASSSRGGGAEKQFFGPGTRLTVL.

This clone was counted between two and nine times. The chain uses TRBV9 and TRBJ1-5; D unclear. The V and J ends lost 3 bases and 2 bases respectively, with 15 bases between them. CDR1 is SGDLS and CDR2 is YYNGEE in the germline V gene. This CDR3 has 16 residues. The CDR3 DNA is TGTGCCAGCAGCGCAATCCCCCACAGTGGCAATCAGCCCCAGCATTTT. This codes for CASSAIPHSGNQPQHF. The entire variable domain, with the rest obtained from reference TRBV9 and TRBJ1-5, is as follows: DSGVTQTPKHLITATGQRVTLRCSPRSGDLSVYWYQQSLDQGLQFLIQYYNGEERAKGNILERFSAQQFPDLHSELNLSSLELGDSALYFCASSAIPHSGNQPQHFGDGTRLSIL.

The chain links TRBV6-2 or TRBV6-3 to TRBJ2-7; D uncertain. V was shortened by 2 bases and J by 0 bases, with 5 bases between the two germline ends. This CDR3 has 13 residues. CDR1 is MNHEY, CDR2 SVGEGT, per germline. The CDR3 nucleotides are TGTGCCAGCAGTTACACAGTCTCCTACGAGCAGTACTTC. Translated, it gives CASSYTVSYEQYF.

This chain uses TRBV11-1 with TRBJ2-4, with D maybe TRBD2 (5 bases). Germline V gene data show CDR1 as SGHAT and CDR2 as FQDESV (reference sequence). CDR3 size: 16 residues. V dropped 5 bases and J dropped 1 base, with 15 bases sitting between them. CDR3 loop: CASSHGGWPAKNIQYF. CDR3 DNA: TGTGCCAGCAGCCACGGCGGGTGGCCTGCCAAAAACATTCAGTACTTC. Looking up the rest from reference TRBV11-1 and TRBJ2-4 gives the full variable domain: EAEVAQSPRYKITEKSQAVAFWCDPISGHATLYWYRQILGQGPELLVQFQDESVVDDSQLPKDRFSAERLKGVDSTLKIQPAELGDSAMYLCASSHGGWPAKNIQYFGAGTRLSVL.

This chain uses TRBV7-3 with TRBJ2-1; unclear D gene. The CDR3 sequence is 12 residues long. The germline V and J ends were trimmed by 4 bases and 9 bases, with 10 bases remaining between them. In germline, CDR1 is SGHTA, CDR2 FQGTGA. Written as DNA, the CDR3 is TGTGCCAGCAGCTCCTCTTCGGGTGAGCAGTTCTTC. Translated: CASSSSSGEQFF.

This clone was seen a few times. The chain is built from TRBV7-9 and TRBJ1-4, with a possible D match to TRBD1 (6 bases). Trimming took 5 bases from V and 5 from J, leaving 12 bases between them. The germline V gene has CDR1 SEHNR and CDR2 FQNEAQ (reference sequence). The CDR3 has 14 residues. Here the CDR3 reads CASSQQGYNEKLFF. DNA of the CDR3: TGTGCCAGCAGCCAACAGGGTTACAATGAAAAACTGTTTTTT.

The chain carries TRBV4-1 and TRBJ2-2; 8 nucleotides agree with TRBD2. The junction had 4 bases not matched to a gene; V was cut back by 1 base and J by 0 bases. This CDR3 contains 17 residues. CDR1 and CDR2 (germline): MGHRA, YSYEKL. The CDR3 loop reads CASSQGGSGTNTGELFF. The CDR3 DNA follows: TGCGCCAGCAGCCAAGGGGGTAGCGGGACGAACACCGGGGAGCTGTTTTTT.

This chain links TRBV28 with TRBJ1-6, with D perhaps matching TRBD1 (5 bases). V was clipped by 3 bases and J by 7 bases, with 10 bases between them. Looked up from germline, CDR1 is MDHEN and CDR2 is SYDVKM. The CDR3 is 14 amino acids. CDR3 nucleotides: TGTGCCAGCAGTTTGGGGCATCAGAATTCACCCCTCCACTTT. The encoded protein is CASSLGHQNSPLHF.

This rearrangement joins TRBV27 to TRBJ1-6, with D uncertain. The CDR3 totals 13 residues. The V and J ends lost 10 bases and 9 bases respectively, with 16 bases between them. Germline CDR1 reads MNHEY; CDR2 reads SMNVEV (reference sequence). The CDR3 reads CATRPHNGSPLHF. CDR3 DNA: TGTGCCACCCGCCCCCATAACGGTTCACCCCTCCACTTT.

The chain's CDR3 is CAISSDLAYEQFF. CDR3 DNA sequence: TGTGCCATCAGCTCAGACCTAGCCTATGAGCAGTTCTTC. The gene calls are TRBV10-3 and TRBJ2-1; tentative D call: TRBD2 (5 bases). The CDR3 length is 13 residues. Germline CDR1 is ENHRY and CDR2 is SYGVKD. Trimming left V 6 bases short and J 8 bases short, with 14 bases between.

This sequence joins TRBV3-1 (or the pseudogene TRBV3-2) and TRBJ2-2, with TRBD1 matching over 8 bases. The CDR3 covers 15 residues. With 1 base clipped from V and 4 bases from J, the junction kept 2 bases outside the gene matches. Germline assignment: CDR1 LGHDT and CDR2 YNNKEL (reference sequence). The DNA for the CDR3 is TGTGCCAGCAGCCAAGCAGGGGGCGGCACCGGGGAGCTGTTTTTT. This codes for CASSQAGGGTGELFF.

This chain uses TRBV11-3 with TRBJ1-6; TRBD1 aligns across 10 bases. This CDR3 has 13 amino acids. Looked up from germline, CDR1 is SGHNT and CDR2 is YENEEA. J was trimmed by 10 bases and V by 4 bases; bases with no gene match: 1. DNA for the CDR3: TGTGCCAGCAGCTGGGACAGGGGATCACCCCTCCACTTT. This sequence encodes CASSWDRGSPLHF.

The chain joins TRBV18 to TRBJ2-7; no clear D gene. The CDR3 is made up of 12 amino acids. The germline CDR1 and CDR2 sequences are KGHSH and LQKENI. The V end lost 3 bases, the J end lost 1 base, and 4 bases lay between the germline ends. The CDR3 loop reads CASSPTSYEQYF. The DNA of the CDR3 is TGTGCCAGCTCACCGACTTCCTACGAGCAGTACTTC.

The chain joins TRBV6-2 or TRBV6-3 to TRBJ1-1; unclear D gene. The CDR3 contains 13 residues. Germline loops: CDR1 MNHEY, CDR2 SVGEGT. Between the trimmed V and J ends, which lost 2 bases and 4 bases, there was a span of 8 bases. DNA for the CDR3: TGTGCCAGCAGTTACAACCCGGGCACTGAAGCTTTCTTT. This translates into CASSYNPGTEAFF.

V is TRBV7-2 and J is TRBJ2-2; D call uncertain. This CDR3 comprises 14 residues. Germline V gives CDR1 SGHTA, CDR2 FQGNSA. V shed 3 bases and J shed 1 base, with 6 bases lying between them. CDR3: CASSLARNTGELFF. The CDR3 coding sequence is TGTGCCAGCAGCTTGGCTCGGAACACCGGGGAGCTGTTTTTT.

The chain has TRBV28 and TRBJ1-5, with D hard to call. Germline V gives CDR1 MDHEN, CDR2 SYDVKM. The V and J ends lost 5 bases and 16 bases respectively, with 9 bases between them. The CDR3 length is 9 residues. As DNA, the CDR3 is TGTGCCAGCAGTGGAGTTAACCATTTT. It yields the protein CASSGVNHF.

CDR3 sequence reads: CASSTTGQYDYGYTF. The DNA of the CDR3 is TGTGCCAGCTCAACGACAGGACAGTATGACTATGGCTACACCTTC. J is TRBJ1-2 and V is TRBV18; perhaps TRBD1 as D (6 bases). Trimming removed 5 bases from V and 3 bases from J, with 16 bases in between. Looked up from germline, CDR1 is KGHSH and CDR2 is LQKENI. The CDR3 is made up of 15 amino acids.

The chain joins TRBV5-1 to TRBJ2-7, with 8 bases that match TRBD1. The junction had 11 bases not matched to a gene; V was cut back by 6 bases and J by 6 bases. CDR3 length: 14 amino acids. In germline, CDR1 is SGHRS, CDR2 YFSETQ. CDR3 protein: CASNSGQGDPEQYF. The CDR3, as DNA: TGCGCCAGCAACAGTGGACAGGGTGATCCCGAGCAGTACTTC.

The chain recombines TRBV3-1 (or the pseudogene TRBV3-2) with TRBJ2-3, with 9 bases that match TRBD2. In germline, CDR1 is LGHDT, CDR2 YNNKEL (reference sequence). The CDR3 is 21 amino acids. Trimming took 0 bases from V and 1 from J; bases not matched to a gene: 17. CDR3 residues: CASSQEWGEAGGPSRTDTQYF. The CDR3 DNA is TGTGCCAGCAGCCAAGAATGGGGTGAGGCGGGGGGGCCCTCCCGCACAGATACGCAGTATTTT.

The V gene is TRBV12-3 or TRBV12-4, the J gene TRBJ1-1; D gene unclear. Between the trimmed V and J ends, which lost 3 bases and 1 base, there was a span of 6 bases. This CDR3 has 13 residues. For the CDR3, the DNA is TGTGCCAGCAGTTTGACAAGGAACACTGAAGCTTTCTTT. This codes for CASSLTRNTEAFF.

The chain has TRBV5-1 and TRBJ2-5; 9 nucleotides agree with TRBD2. Per germline, CDR1 SGHRS and CDR2 YFSETQ. The V gene end was trimmed by 3 bases and the J gene end by 4 bases; junction bases not matched to a gene: 10. CDR3 length equals 16 residues. The CDR3 sequence is CASSSMAGGGLETQYF. The DNA for the CDR3 is TGCGCCAGCAGCTCCATGGCGGGAGGGGGGTTAGAGACCCAGTACTTC.

The CDR3 coding sequence is TGTGCCAGCAGCTTGGGCGGAATCCTCGGGGGGAAAAACATTCAGTACTTC. It translates to CASSLGGILGGKNIQYF. The chain joins TRBV5-4 to TRBJ2-4, with TRBD2 matching over 7 bases. J lost 4 bases, V lost 0 bases, and 10 bases had no gene match. CDR3 length: 17 amino acids. CDR1 and CDR2 from the germline V gene are SGHNT and YYREEE (reference sequence).